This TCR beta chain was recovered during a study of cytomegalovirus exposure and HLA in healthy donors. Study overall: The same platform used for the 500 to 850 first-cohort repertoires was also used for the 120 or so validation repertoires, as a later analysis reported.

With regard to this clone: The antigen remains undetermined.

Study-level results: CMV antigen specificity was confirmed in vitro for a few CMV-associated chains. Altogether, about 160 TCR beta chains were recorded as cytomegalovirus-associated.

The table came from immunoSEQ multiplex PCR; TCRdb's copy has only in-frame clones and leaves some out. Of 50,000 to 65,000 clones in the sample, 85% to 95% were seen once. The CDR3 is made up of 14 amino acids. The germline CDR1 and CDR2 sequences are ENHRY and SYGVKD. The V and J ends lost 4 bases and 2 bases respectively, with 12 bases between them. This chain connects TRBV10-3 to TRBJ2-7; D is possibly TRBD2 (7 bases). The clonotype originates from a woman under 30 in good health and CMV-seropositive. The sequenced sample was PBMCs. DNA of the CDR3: TGTGCCATCAGTGGCGGGGGCGGGACCTACGAGCAGTACTTC. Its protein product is CAISGGGGTYEQYF.